This TCR beta chain is from a study of blood T cell repertoires in COVID-19. Overall study: Collection of acute and convalescent COVID-19 samples took place in the United States, Italy and Spain. The analysed material was cDNA or gDNA that came from T cells, B-cell-depleted T cells, or PBMCs.

This clone appeared a single time. J was trimmed by 1 base and V by 1 base; bases with no gene match: 3. The CDR3 contains 16 residues. Germline assignment: CDR1 SGHAT and CDR2 FQDESV (reference sequence). The data were produced by immunoSEQ multiplex PCR, yet TCRdb's version contains in-frame clones alone and is incomplete. The sample has hundreds of thousands of clones; around 83% are singletons. This sequence joins TRBV11-1 and TRBJ2-3, with TRBD1 identical over 9 bases. Sequenced material: peripheral blood. The clonotype was recovered from a man between 40 and 49 years old with acute or convalescent COVID-19. The CDR3 loop reads CASSLGDREGTDTQYF. CDR3 DNA: TGTGCCAGCAGCTTAGGGGACAGGGAAGGCACAGATACGCAGTATTTT.